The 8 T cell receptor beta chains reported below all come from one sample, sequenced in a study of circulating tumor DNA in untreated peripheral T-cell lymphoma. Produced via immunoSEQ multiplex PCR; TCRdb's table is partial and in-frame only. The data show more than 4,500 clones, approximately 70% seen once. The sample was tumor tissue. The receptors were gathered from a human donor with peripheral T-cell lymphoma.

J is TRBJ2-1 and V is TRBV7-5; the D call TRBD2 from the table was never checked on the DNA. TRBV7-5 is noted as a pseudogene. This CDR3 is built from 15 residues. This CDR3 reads CASSLGLAENNEQFF. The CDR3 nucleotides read TGTGCCAGCAGTTTAGGACTAGCGGAAAACAATGAGCAGTTCTTC.

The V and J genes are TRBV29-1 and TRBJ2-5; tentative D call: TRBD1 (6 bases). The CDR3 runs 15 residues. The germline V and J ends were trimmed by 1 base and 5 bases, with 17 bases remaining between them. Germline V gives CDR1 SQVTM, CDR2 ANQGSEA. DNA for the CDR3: TGCAGCGTTGAAGTGGGACACAGGGAGTTGGAGACCCAGTACTTC. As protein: CSVEVGHRELETQYF.

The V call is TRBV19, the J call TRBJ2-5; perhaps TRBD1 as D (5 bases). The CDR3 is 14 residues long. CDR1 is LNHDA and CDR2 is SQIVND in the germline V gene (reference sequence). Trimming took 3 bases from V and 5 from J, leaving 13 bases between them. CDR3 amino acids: CASSMLGRQETQYF. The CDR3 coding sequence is TGTGCCAGTAGTATGTTGGGGCGTCAGGAGACCCAGTACTTC.

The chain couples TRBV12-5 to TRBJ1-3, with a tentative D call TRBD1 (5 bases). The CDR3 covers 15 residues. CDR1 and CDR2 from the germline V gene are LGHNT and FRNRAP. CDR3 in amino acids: CASTSGQFGGNTIYF. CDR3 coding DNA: TGTGCCAGCACCAGTGGACAATTTGGTGGAAACACCATATATTTT.

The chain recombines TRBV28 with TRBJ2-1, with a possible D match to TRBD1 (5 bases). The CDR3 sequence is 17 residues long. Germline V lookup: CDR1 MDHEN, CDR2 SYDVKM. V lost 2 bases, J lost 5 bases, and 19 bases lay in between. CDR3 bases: TGTGCCAGCAGTTTAGGTCCTCAGGGTTACACCAACAATGAGCAGTTCTTC. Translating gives CASSLGPQGYTNNEQFF.

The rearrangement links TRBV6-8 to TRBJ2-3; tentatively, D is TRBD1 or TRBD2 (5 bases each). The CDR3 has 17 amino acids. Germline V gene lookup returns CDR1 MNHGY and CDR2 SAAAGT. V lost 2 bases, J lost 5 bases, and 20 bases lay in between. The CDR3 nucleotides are TGTGCCAGCAGTTACCCACCACGGGACCAACAGCGAGATACGCAGTATTTT. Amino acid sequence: CASSYPPRDQQRDTQYF.

The DNA for the CDR3 is TGTGCCAGCAGCTTAGTTGCAGCTGGAAACACCATATATTTT. Translated: CASSLVAAGNTIYF. The chain joins TRBV11-3 to TRBJ1-3; D not certain. V lost 1 base, J lost 2 bases, and 6 bases lay in between. The CDR3 loop spans 14 amino acids. CDR1 SGHNT and CDR2 YENEEA come from the germline V gene.

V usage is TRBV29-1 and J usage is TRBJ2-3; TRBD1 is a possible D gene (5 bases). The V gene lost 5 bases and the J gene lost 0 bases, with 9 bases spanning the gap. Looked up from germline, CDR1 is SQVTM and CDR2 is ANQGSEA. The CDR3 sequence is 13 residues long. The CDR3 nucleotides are TGCAGCGTTCAAGCAGGGAGCACAGATACGCAGTATTTT. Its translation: CSVQAGSTDTQYF.